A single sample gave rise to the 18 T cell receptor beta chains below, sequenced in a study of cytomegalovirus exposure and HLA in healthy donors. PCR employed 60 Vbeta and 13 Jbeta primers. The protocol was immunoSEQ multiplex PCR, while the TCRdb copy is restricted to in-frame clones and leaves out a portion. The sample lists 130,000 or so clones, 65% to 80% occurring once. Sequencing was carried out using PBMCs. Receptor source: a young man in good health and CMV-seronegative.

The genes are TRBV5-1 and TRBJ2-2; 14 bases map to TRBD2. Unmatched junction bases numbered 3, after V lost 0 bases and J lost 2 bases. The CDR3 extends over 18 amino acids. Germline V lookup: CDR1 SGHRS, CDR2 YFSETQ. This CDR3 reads CASSLDGLAGGNTGELFF. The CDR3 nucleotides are TGCGCCAGCAGCTTGGACGGACTAGCGGGAGGAAACACCGGGGAGCTGTTTTTT.

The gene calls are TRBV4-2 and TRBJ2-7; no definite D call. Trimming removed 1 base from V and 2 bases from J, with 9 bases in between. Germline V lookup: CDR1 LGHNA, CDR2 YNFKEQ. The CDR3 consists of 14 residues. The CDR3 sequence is CASSQATSTYEQYF. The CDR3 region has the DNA TGTGCCAGCAGCCAAGCAACTTCAACCTACGAGCAGTACTTC.

The CDR3 reads CASSSSIQGYEQYF. CDR3 nucleotides: TGTGCCAGCAGCTCATCGATACAGGGGTACGAGCAGTACTTC. The chain couples TRBV7-8 to TRBJ2-7; 7 bases line up with TRBD1. Germline CDR1 is SGHVS and CDR2 is FQNEAQ. J lost 4 bases, V lost 4 bases, and 7 bases had no gene match. This CDR3 is 14 amino acids long.

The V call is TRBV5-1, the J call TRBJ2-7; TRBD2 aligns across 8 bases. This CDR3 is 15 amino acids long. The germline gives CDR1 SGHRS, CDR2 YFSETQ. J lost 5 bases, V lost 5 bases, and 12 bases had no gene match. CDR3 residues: CASSYSGSPGNEQYF. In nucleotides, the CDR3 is TGCGCCAGCAGTTACAGCGGGAGTCCTGGGAACGAGCAGTACTTC.

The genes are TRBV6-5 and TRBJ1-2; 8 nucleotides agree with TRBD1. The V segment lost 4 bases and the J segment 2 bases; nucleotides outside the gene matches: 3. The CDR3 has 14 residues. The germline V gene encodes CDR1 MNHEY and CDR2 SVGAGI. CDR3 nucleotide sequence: TGTGCCAGCAGTTCCGCAGGGGGCAACTATGGCTACACCTTC. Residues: CASSSAGGNYGYTF.

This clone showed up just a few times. CDR3 sequence reads: CASSRRDKSYEQYF. The CDR3 DNA is TGCGCCAGCAGCCGCCGGGACAAGTCCTACGAGCAGTACTTC. The chain is built from TRBV5-1 and TRBJ2-7, with D perhaps matching TRBD1 (6 bases). CDR1 and CDR2 from the germline V gene are SGHRS and YFSETQ. The CDR3 consists of 14 residues. V lost 4 bases and J lost 1, with 12 bases in between. Full variable domain (missing parts from reference TRBV5-1 and TRBJ2-7): KAGVTQTPRYLIKTRGQQVTLSCSPISGHRSVSWYQQTPGQGLQFLFEYFSETQRNKGNFPGRFSGRQFSNSRSEMNVSTLELGDSALYLCASSRRDKSYEQYFGPGTRLTVT.

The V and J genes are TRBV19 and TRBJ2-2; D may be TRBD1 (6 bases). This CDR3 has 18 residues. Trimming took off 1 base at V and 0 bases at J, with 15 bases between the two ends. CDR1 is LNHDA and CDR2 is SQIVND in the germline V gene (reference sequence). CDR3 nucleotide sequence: TGTGCCAGTAGTATAGCTACAGGGTTCGCCGCGAACACCGGGGAGCTGTTTTTT. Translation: CASSIATGFAANTGELFF.

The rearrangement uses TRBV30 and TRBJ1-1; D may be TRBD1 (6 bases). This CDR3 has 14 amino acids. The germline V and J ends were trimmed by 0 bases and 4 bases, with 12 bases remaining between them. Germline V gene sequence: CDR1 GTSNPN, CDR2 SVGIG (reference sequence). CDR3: CAWSVAGVGTEAFF. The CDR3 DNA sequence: TGTGCCTGGAGTGTTGCAGGGGTGGGCACTGAAGCTTTCTTT.

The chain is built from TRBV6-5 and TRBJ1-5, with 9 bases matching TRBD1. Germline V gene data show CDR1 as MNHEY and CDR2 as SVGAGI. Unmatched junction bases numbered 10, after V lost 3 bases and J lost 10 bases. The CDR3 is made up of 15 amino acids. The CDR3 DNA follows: TGTGCCAGCAGTTATCAGAGACAGGGGGGTTCACCCCAGCATTTT. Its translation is CASSYQRQGGSPQHF.

The CDR3: CSVLGGTGNTIYF. As DNA, the CDR3 is TGCAGCGTCCTAGGGGGTACTGGAAACACCATATATTTT. The chain carries TRBV29-1 and TRBJ1-3, with a tentative D call TRBD1 (6 bases). The CDR3 totals 13 residues. Between the trimmed V and J ends, which lost 6 bases and 2 bases, there was a span of 11 bases. Germline V gene lookup returns CDR1 SQVTM and CDR2 ANQGSEA.

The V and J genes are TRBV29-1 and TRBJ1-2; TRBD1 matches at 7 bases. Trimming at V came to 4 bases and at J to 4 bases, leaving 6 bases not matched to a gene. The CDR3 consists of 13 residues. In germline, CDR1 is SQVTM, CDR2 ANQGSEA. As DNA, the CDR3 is TGCAGCGTTGGACAGGGATTCCTCTATGGCTACACCTTC. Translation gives CSVGQGFLYGYTF.

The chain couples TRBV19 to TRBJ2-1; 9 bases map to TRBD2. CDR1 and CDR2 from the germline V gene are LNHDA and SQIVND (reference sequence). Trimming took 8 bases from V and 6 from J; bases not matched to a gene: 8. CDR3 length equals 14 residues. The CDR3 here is CASSAGGWGNEQFF. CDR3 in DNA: TGTGCCAGTTCAGCGGGAGGCTGGGGCAATGAGCAGTTCTTC. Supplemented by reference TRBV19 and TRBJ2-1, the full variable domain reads DGGITQSPKYLFRKEGQNVTLSCEQNLNHDAMYWYRQDPGQGLRLIYYSQIVNDFQKGDIAEGYSVSREKKESFPLTVTSAQKNPTAFYLCASSAGGWGNEQFFGPGTRLTVL.

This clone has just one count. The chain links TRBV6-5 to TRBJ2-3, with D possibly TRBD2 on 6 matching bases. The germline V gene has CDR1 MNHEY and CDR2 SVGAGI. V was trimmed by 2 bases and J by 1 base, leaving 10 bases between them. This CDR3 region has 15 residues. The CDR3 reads CASSYGGLRTDTQYF. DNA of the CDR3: TGTGCCAGCAGTTACGGGGGACTCCGCACAGATACGCAGTATTTT.

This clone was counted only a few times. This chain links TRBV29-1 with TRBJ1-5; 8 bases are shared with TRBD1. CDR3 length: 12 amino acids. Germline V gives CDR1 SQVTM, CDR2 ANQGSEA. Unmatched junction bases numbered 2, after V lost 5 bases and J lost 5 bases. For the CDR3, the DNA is TGCAGCGTTACGACAGGGGATCAGCCCCAGCATTTT. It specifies CSVTTGDQPQHF.

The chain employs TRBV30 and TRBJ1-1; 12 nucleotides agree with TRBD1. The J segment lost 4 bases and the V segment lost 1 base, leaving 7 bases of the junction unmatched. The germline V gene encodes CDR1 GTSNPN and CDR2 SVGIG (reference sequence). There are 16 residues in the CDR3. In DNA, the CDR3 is TGTGCCTGGAGTGCCCCGGGACAGGGGGCGAGCACTGAAGCTTTCTTT. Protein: CAWSAPGQGASTEAFF. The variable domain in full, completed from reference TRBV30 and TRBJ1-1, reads SQTIHQWPATLVQPVGSPLSLECTVEGTSNPNLYWYRQAAGRGLQLLFYSVGIGQISSEVPQNLSASRPQDRQFILSSKKLLLSDSGFYLCAWSAPGQGASTEAFFGQGTRLTVV.

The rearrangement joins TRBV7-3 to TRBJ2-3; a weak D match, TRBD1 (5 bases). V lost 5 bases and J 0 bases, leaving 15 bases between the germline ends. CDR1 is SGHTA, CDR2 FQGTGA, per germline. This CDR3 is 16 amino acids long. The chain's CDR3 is CASSLWGPASTDTQYF. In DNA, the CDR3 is TGTGCCAGCAGCCTCTGGGGCCCAGCGAGCACAGATACGCAGTATTTT.

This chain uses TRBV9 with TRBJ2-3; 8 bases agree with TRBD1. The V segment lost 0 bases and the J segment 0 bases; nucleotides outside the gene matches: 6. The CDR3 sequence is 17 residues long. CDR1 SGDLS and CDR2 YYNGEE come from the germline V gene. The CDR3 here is CASSVAGGQVSTDTQYF. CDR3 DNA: TGTGCCAGCAGCGTAGCTGGGGGACAGGTCAGCACAGATACGCAGTATTTT.

CDR3 protein: CASSPPGNRAAGELFF. Here the CDR3 DNA reads TGTGCCAGCAGCCCCCCCGGCAACAGGGCTGCCGGGGAGCTGTTTTTT. J is TRBJ2-2 and V is TRBV7-2, with TRBD1 as a possible D gene (6 bases). In germline, CDR1 is SGHTA, CDR2 FQGNSA. This CDR3 is built from 16 residues. V lost 5 bases and J 6 bases, leaving 19 bases between the germline ends.